This record looks at one TCR beta chain sequence and its context. Its target is not known. V lost 10 bases and J lost 5, with 17 bases in between. Germline V CDR1 and CDR2: SNHLY, FYNNEI. This CDR3 is 13 amino acids long. Regarding time point: week 5, during vaccination. The vaccine gave 300 ug of a 20-mer mutant IDH1 peptide subcutaneously per dose. This sample is part of a study of a mutant IDH1 vaccine in newly diagnosed glioma. About the study: The initiation of vaccination occurred 4-6 weeks after radiotherapy alone, or with temozolomide cycles. Study-level results: Apparently unrelated to pseudoprogression were changes in the top peripheral T cell clonotypes.

Clones were read by immunoSEQ multiplex PCR, and TCRdb kept only the in-frame ones, dropping some. Of 35,000 to 45,000 clones in the sample, about four fifths were seen once. The sequence derives from a man between 45 and 60 years old with glioma. Source: PBMCs, taken from a glioma patient whose treatment included an IDH1 peptide vaccine. The chain joins TRBV2 to TRBJ2-5; D is perhaps TRBD2 (6 bases). CDR3 protein: CATTEEGTETQYF. DNA for the CDR3: TGTGCCACAACGGAGGAGGGTACCGAGACCCAGTACTTC.